The T cell receptor beta chain under discussion was sequenced for a study of shared clonotypes between healthy human individuals. TCRdb's copy holds only in-frame clones and misses some; the assay was immunoSEQ multiplex PCR. The sample yields some 2,500,000 clones, around 92% seen once. Germline loops: CDR1 MNHEY, CDR2 SVGAGI. The germline V and J ends were trimmed by 0 bases and 3 bases, with 8 bases remaining between them. The CDR3 loop spans 14 amino acids. The sequence came from a man aged 18-30 years in good health. Some clones in this sample may be carry-over from other donors' samples. Sequencing was carried out using naive CD4+ T cells from PBMCs. Documented subset: CD45RA+ positively selected. V gene TRBV6-5 combines with J gene TRBJ1-1; D may be TRBD1 (6 bases). In DNA form, the CDR3 reads TGTGCCAGCAGTTACTCGGGGGCGGACACTGAAGCTTTCTTT. This encodes CASSYSGADTEAFF.